A selection of T cell receptor beta chains follows, all from one sample in a study of T cell clonotyping in hematopoietic cell transplantation. Clones were sequenced by immunoSEQ multiplex PCR, and TCRdb holds only the in-frame ones, with some missing. The data contain some 29,000 clones, about 93% of them singletons. The specimen was PBMCs, collected 100 days after allogeneic stem cell transplant. These receptors all come from a female patient between 50 and 59 years old who had an allogeneic stem cell transplant from a related donor, so the T cells may come from the graft donor. Some clones in this sample may be carry-over from other donors' samples. The CDR3 runs from the conserved cysteine through the conserved F or W. D genes are given only for firm matches. Size is stated for part of the rows, as once, few or many counts, or as a class when the clone is expanded.

j_call: TRBJ1-6; v_call: TRBV6-1; d_call: NA; clone_size: NA; cdr3_nt: TGTGCCAGCTCAGGCGGCTCGTCGGGGGGGTCACCCCTCCACTTT; cdr3_aa: CASSGGSSGGSPLHF
j_call: TRBJ2-1; v_call: TRBV7-2; d_call: TRBD2; clone_size: NA; cdr3_nt: TGTGCCAGCAGCTTCGTAGCGGGAGATGAGCAGTTCTTC; cdr3_aa: CASSFVAGDEQFF
j_call: TRBJ2-7; v_call: TRBV21-1; d_call: NA; clone_size: NA; cdr3_nt: TGTGCCAGCCGGGGAGGCCAGGGGAACGAGCAGTACTTC; cdr3_aa: CASRGGQGNEQYF
j_call: TRBJ1-4; v_call: TRBV9; d_call: NA; clone_size: NA; cdr3_nt: TGTGCCAGCAGCTCCGAGGGGGGACGAGAAAAACTGTTTTTT; cdr3_aa: CASSSEGGREKLFF
j_call: TRBJ1-1; v_call: TRBV7-9; d_call: TRBD1; clone_size: NA; cdr3_nt: TGTGCCAGCAGCTTATGGGACAGGGGTACGGACACTGAAGCTTTCTTT; cdr3_aa: CASSLWDRGTDTEAFF
j_call: TRBJ1-2; v_call: TRBV6-4; d_call: NA; clone_size: NA; cdr3_nt: TGTGCCAGCAGTGTGGCGGGGAGCTATGGCTACACCTTC; cdr3_aa: CASSVAGSYGYTF
j_call: TRBJ2-3; v_call: TRBV5-5; d_call: NA; clone_size: NA; cdr3_nt: TGTGCCAGCAGCTTGGTTGCGACTATCACAGATACGCAGTATTTT; cdr3_aa: CASSLVATITDTQYF
j_call: TRBJ2-3; v_call: TRBV4-2; d_call: NA; clone_size: NA; cdr3_nt: TGTGCCAGCAGCCCTCGCCGCGCTAGCACAGATACGCAGTATTTT; cdr3_aa: CASSPRRASTDTQYF
j_call: TRBJ1-5; v_call: TRBV30; d_call: NA; clone_size: NA; cdr3_nt: TGTGCCTGGGATCAGGGGTCCAGCAATCAGCCCCAGCATTTT; cdr3_aa: CAWDQGSSNQPQHF
j_call: TRBJ2-5; v_call: TRBV7-6; d_call: TRBD2; clone_size: NA; cdr3_nt: TGTGCCAGCAGCAAGGGACTAGCGGGGGGGGTTGAAGAGACCCAGTACTTC; cdr3_aa: CASSKGLAGGVEETQYF
j_call: TRBJ1-2; v_call: TRBV30; d_call: NA; clone_size: NA; cdr3_nt: TGTGCCTGGGGTCGCCCCAGGGAGGGCAATGGCTACACCTTC; cdr3_aa: CAWGRPREGNGYTF
j_call: TRBJ2-5; v_call: TRBV4-2; d_call: TRBD1; clone_size: once; cdr3_nt: TGTGCCAGCAGCCGGGGGACAGAAGAGACCCAGTACTTC; cdr3_aa: CASSRGTEETQYF
j_call: TRBJ1-2; v_call: TRBV11-1; d_call: NA; clone_size: NA; cdr3_nt: TGTGCCAGCAGCTTATTATTCGAAGGCTACACCTTC; cdr3_aa: CASSLLFEGYTF
j_call: TRBJ1-1; v_call: TRBV6-5; d_call: NA; clone_size: NA; cdr3_nt: TGTGCCAGCAGTTACTCACCCGGGCAGGGCGGCGCTTTCTTT; cdr3_aa: CASSYSPGQGGAFF
j_call: TRBJ1-1; v_call: TRBV19; d_call: NA; clone_size: NA; cdr3_nt: TGTGCCAGTATCCTGAGCGGGGCGACTGAAGCTTTCTTT; cdr3_aa: CASILSGATEAFF
j_call: TRBJ1-2; v_call: TRBV7-9; d_call: TRBD1; clone_size: NA; cdr3_nt: TGTGCCAGCAGCCTTGGACAGGGCGGCTACACCTTC; cdr3_aa: CASSLGQGGYTF
j_call: TRBJ1-2; v_call: TRBV6-1; d_call: NA; clone_size: NA; cdr3_nt: TGTGCCAGCAGTGATCCCCGGGACGGCAACTATGGCTACACCTTC; cdr3_aa: CASSDPRDGNYGYTF
j_call: TRBJ1-1; v_call: TRBV30; d_call: TRBD1; clone_size: NA; cdr3_nt: TGTGCCTGGAGCGCTCTTGGACAGGGAAAACCTGAAGCTTTCTTT; cdr3_aa: CAWSALGQGKPEAFF
j_call: TRBJ2-6; v_call: TRBV6-5; d_call: NA; clone_size: NA; cdr3_nt: TGTGCCAGCAGTCTCCTGGAAGCCGGGGCCAACGTCCTGACTTTC; cdr3_aa: CASSLLEAGANVLTF
j_call: TRBJ1-1; v_call: TRBV2; d_call: NA; clone_size: large; cdr3_nt: TGTGCCAGCAGTGGACAGCGGGGTGTTTCTATGAACACTGAAGCTTTCTTT; cdr3_aa: CASSGQRGVSMNTEAFF
j_call: TRBJ1-1; v_call: TRBV6-5; d_call: NA; clone_size: NA; cdr3_nt: TGTGCCAGCAGTTCCAGGGGACCGAACACTGAAGCTTTCTTT; cdr3_aa: CASSSRGPNTEAFF
j_call: TRBJ1-1; v_call: TRBV9; d_call: NA; clone_size: NA; cdr3_nt: TGTGCCAGCAGCCCAAGACGGGCCATGAACACTGAAGCTTTCTTT; cdr3_aa: CASSPRRAMNTEAFF
j_call: TRBJ1-1; v_call: TRBV5-6; d_call: NA; clone_size: NA; cdr3_nt: TGTGCCAGCAGCTGGCGGGATTTTAACACTGAAGCTTTCTTT; cdr3_aa: CASSWRDFNTEAFF
j_call: TRBJ1-2; v_call: TRBV30; d_call: NA; clone_size: once; cdr3_nt: TGTGCCTGGTCCGTGGTCAGAACTAACTATGGCTACACCTTC; cdr3_aa: CAWSVVRTNYGYTF
j_call: TRBJ1-2; v_call: TRBV5-6; d_call: TRBD1; clone_size: NA; cdr3_nt: TGTGCCAGCAGCTCGGGACAGAACTATGGCTACACCTTC; cdr3_aa: CASSSGQNYGYTF
j_call: TRBJ1-1; v_call: TRBV5-1; d_call: TRBD1; clone_size: NA; cdr3_nt: TGCGCCAGCAGCTTGGGAGCAGGGGGCCCGAGCACTGAAGCTTTCTTT; cdr3_aa: CASSLGAGGPSTEAFF
j_call: TRBJ1-2; v_call: TRBV19; d_call: NA; clone_size: NA; cdr3_nt: TGTGCCAGTAGTACCCAGGGGAAGGGAGCGACTAACTATGGCTACACCTTC; cdr3_aa: CASSTQGKGATNYGYTF
j_call: TRBJ2-1; v_call: TRBV30; d_call: NA; clone_size: NA; cdr3_nt: TGTGCCTGGAGTCTGCAGCACAATGAGCAGTTCTTC; cdr3_aa: CAWSLQHNEQFF
j_call: TRBJ2-7; v_call: TRBV5-1; d_call: TRBD2; clone_size: NA; cdr3_nt: TGCGCCAGCGCCTGGCTAGCGGGGGATGCCTACGAGCAGTACTTC; cdr3_aa: CASAWLAGDAYEQYF
j_call: TRBJ1-2; v_call: TRBV19; d_call: NA; clone_size: NA; cdr3_nt: TGTGCCAGTAGTACCCAGGATGGCTACACCTTC; cdr3_aa: CASSTQDGYTF
j_call: TRBJ2-3; v_call: TRBV10-3; d_call: NA; clone_size: NA; cdr3_nt: TGTGCCATCAGTGTGGCAGGGTATAAAGCAGATACGCAGTATTTT; cdr3_aa: CAISVAGYKADTQYF
j_call: TRBJ2-7; v_call: TRBV29-1; d_call: NA; clone_size: NA; cdr3_nt: TGCAGCGCTACAGCGCCAACCTACGAGCAGTACTTC; cdr3_aa: CSATAPTYEQYF
j_call: TRBJ1-3; v_call: TRBV23-1; d_call: NA; clone_size: NA; cdr3_nt: TGCGCCAGCAGTCAATCTAAAACATGGGGTCGGAACACCATATATTTT; cdr3_aa: CASSQSKTWGRNTIYF
j_call: TRBJ1-4; v_call: TRBV27; d_call: NA; clone_size: NA; cdr3_nt: TGTGCCAGCAGCGGACACTGGGCAACTAATGAAAAACTGTTTTTT; cdr3_aa: CASSGHWATNEKLFF
j_call: TRBJ2-2; v_call: TRBV7-2; d_call: NA; clone_size: NA; cdr3_nt: TGTGCCAGCAGCTTAATGGGCCCCGCTATGATCGGGGAGCTGTTTTTT; cdr3_aa: CASSLMGPAMIGELFF
j_call: TRBJ2-2; v_call: TRBV11-2; d_call: TRBD1; clone_size: NA; cdr3_nt: TGTGCCAGCAGGTCGGGACAGGGGGAGTCCGGGGAGCTGTTTTTT; cdr3_aa: CASRSGQGESGELFF
j_call: TRBJ2-1; v_call: TRBV11-3; d_call: TRBD2; clone_size: NA; cdr3_nt: TGTGCCCATATAGCGGGGGGGCAGAGTGAGCAGTTCTTC; cdr3_aa: CAHIAGGQSEQFF
j_call: TRBJ1-2; v_call: TRBV30; d_call: TRBD1; clone_size: NA; cdr3_nt: TGTGCCTGGAGGCACTTTAGACCGGGACAGGGAGAAGGCTACACCTTC; cdr3_aa: CAWRHFRPGQGEGYTF
j_call: TRBJ1-1; v_call: TRBV4-1; d_call: NA; clone_size: NA; cdr3_nt: TGCGCCAGCATCCAGAAGGCGGGGAACACTGAAGCTTTCTTT; cdr3_aa: CASIQKAGNTEAFF
j_call: TRBJ1-1; v_call: TRBV7-9; d_call: NA; clone_size: NA; cdr3_nt: TGTGCCAGCAGCTTCCCGACAAGAATTAACACTGAAGCTTTCTTT; cdr3_aa: CASSFPTRINTEAFF
j_call: TRBJ1-2; v_call: TRBV2; d_call: TRBD1; clone_size: NA; cdr3_nt: TGTGCCAGCAGGCAAGGGGACAGGCACCGGGCGGTCTTTGGCTACACCTTC; cdr3_aa: CASRQGDRHRAVFGYTF
j_call: TRBJ1-2; v_call: TRBV9; d_call: NA; clone_size: NA; cdr3_nt: TGTGCCAGCAGCGTAGACGGCCTCTATGGCTACACCTTC; cdr3_aa: CASSVDGLYGYTF
j_call: TRBJ1-2; v_call: TRBV10-3; d_call: NA; clone_size: NA; cdr3_nt: TGTGCCATCAGTAATAACTATGGCTACACCTTC; cdr3_aa: CAISNNYGYTF
j_call: TRBJ1-1; v_call: TRBV2; d_call: NA; clone_size: NA; cdr3_nt: TGTGCCTTTTACCCCGGGGGGTACACTGAAGCTTTCTTT; cdr3_aa: CAFYPGGYTEAFF
j_call: TRBJ1-5; v_call: TRBV30; d_call: NA; clone_size: NA; cdr3_nt: TGTGCCGGCGGGACTAATCAGCCCCAGCATTTT; cdr3_aa: CAGGTNQPQHF
j_call: TRBJ1-6; v_call: TRBV4-1; d_call: TRBD1; clone_size: NA; cdr3_nt: TGCGCCAGCAGCCAACCCGGACAGGGGGCTTCACCCCTCCACTTT; cdr3_aa: CASSQPGQGASPLHF
j_call: TRBJ2-2; v_call: TRBV9; d_call: NA; clone_size: few; cdr3_nt: TGTGCCAGCGGAAAGGGGGTGTCAGGGGAAACCGGGGAGCTGTTTTTT; cdr3_aa: CASGKGVSGETGELFF
j_call: TRBJ1-2; v_call: TRBV6-5; d_call: NA; clone_size: NA; cdr3_nt: TGTGCCAGCAGTTACAGGACAGACTATGGCTACACCTTC; cdr3_aa: CASSYRTDYGYTF
j_call: TRBJ1-5; v_call: TRBV5-6; d_call: NA; clone_size: NA; cdr3_nt: TGTGCCAGCAGTTCAAACCAGGGGATGTTTCAGCCCCAGCATTTT; cdr3_aa: CASSSNQGMFQPQHF
j_call: TRBJ1-5; v_call: TRBV15; d_call: TRBD1; clone_size: NA; cdr3_nt: TGTGCCACCAGCAATCCGCAGGGGGGGATTCAGCCCCAGCATTTT; cdr3_aa: CATSNPQGGIQPQHF
j_call: TRBJ1-2; v_call: TRBV19; d_call: TRBD1; clone_size: NA; cdr3_nt: TGTGCCAGTAGCGGATTGGGACAGATCTATGGCTACACCTTC; cdr3_aa: CASSGLGQIYGYTF
j_call: TRBJ1-1; v_call: TRBV6-5; d_call: TRBD1; clone_size: NA; cdr3_nt: TGTGCCAGCAGTTACCCAGGGGGCAGGAACACTGAAGCTTTCTTT; cdr3_aa: CASSYPGGRNTEAFF
j_call: TRBJ2-2; v_call: TRBV5-1; d_call: NA; clone_size: NA; cdr3_nt: TGCGCCAGCAGCCGGGACTCTAGCACCGGGGAGCTGTTTTTT; cdr3_aa: CASSRDSSTGELFF
j_call: TRBJ1-2; v_call: TRBV7-9; d_call: NA; clone_size: NA; cdr3_nt: TGTGCCAGCAGCCCAGCCCCTAACTATGGCTACACCTTC; cdr3_aa: CASSPAPNYGYTF
j_call: TRBJ1-5; v_call: TRBV19; d_call: NA; clone_size: NA; cdr3_nt: TGTGCCAGTAGGCCTGTTGAAGGGGCCGATCAGCCCCAGCATTTT; cdr3_aa: CASRPVEGADQPQHF